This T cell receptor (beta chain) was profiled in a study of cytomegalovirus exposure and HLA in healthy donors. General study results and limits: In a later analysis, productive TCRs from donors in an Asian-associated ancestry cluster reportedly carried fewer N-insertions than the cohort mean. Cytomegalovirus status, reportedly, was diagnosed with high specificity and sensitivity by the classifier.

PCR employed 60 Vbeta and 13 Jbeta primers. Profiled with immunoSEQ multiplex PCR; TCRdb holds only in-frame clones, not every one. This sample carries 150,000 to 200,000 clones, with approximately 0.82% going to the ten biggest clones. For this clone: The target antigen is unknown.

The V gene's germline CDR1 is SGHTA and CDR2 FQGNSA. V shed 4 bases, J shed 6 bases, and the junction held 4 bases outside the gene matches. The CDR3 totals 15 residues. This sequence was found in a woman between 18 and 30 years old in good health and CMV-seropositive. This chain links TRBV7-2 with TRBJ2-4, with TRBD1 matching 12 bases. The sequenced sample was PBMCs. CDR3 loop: CASSWDRGRRNIQYF. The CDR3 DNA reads TGTGCCAGCAGCTGGGACAGGGGGCGCAGAAACATTCAGTACTTC.